This T cell receptor beta chain was captured by sequencing in a study of T cell responses to AZD1222 COVID-19 vaccine. Study observations and caveats: The CD4 TCRs associated with vaccination extended across spike and predominated at 160-218 and 743-854. Without day 14 samples, only post-peak T cell repertoires were studied. Donors, mostly white British, included more females; clonal diversity was possibly underestimated.

Method: immunoSEQ multiplex PCR; TCRdb's copy keeps in-frame clones and lacks some. The sample shows 90,000 or so clones, 89% of them seen only once. Second doses at about 4 or about 12 weeks were pooled. Remarks on this clone: Its target is not known.

CDR1 MNHEY and CDR2 SVGAGI come from the germline V gene. The V and J ends lost 7 bases and 1 base, in that order; junction bases with no gene match: 8. This CDR3 region has 15 residues. The source was peripheral blood, collected 28 days after the second AZD1222 dose. This TCR was recovered from an adult who received the AZD1222 COVID-19 vaccine. V is TRBV6-5 and J is TRBJ1-1, with 8 bases identical to TRBD1. CDR3 protein: CASNPGGTGNTEAFF. In nucleotides, the CDR3 is TGTGCCAGCAATCCAGGAGGGACAGGGAACACTGAAGCTTTCTTT.